This record concerns one TCR beta chain sequence. The CDR3 spans 15 residues. Trimming at V came to 7 bases and at J to 1 base, leaving 2 bases not matched to a gene. The germline V gene encodes CDR1 SGHDN and CDR2 FVKESK. This sample is drawn from a study of blood T cell repertoires in COVID-19. Looking at the study overall: PBMCs, B-cell-depleted T cells, or T cells were the source of the cDNA or gDNA that made up the material.

In the authors' methods: Reference gene primer amplification gave nucleated cell count estimates. The data were produced by immunoSEQ multiplex PCR, yet TCRdb's version contains in-frame clones alone and is incomplete. That table gives V, J and clone size, and the DNA gave D and trimming. The profile shows about 390,000 clones, around nine tenths of them singletons. This chain uses TRBV14 with TRBJ2-2, with TRBD2 matching over 11 bases. This receptor was obtained from a woman in her 50s who had recovered from COVID-19. Input material: PBMCs or T cells enriched from blood (not recorded which). In nucleotides, the CDR3 is TGTGCCAGCAAACTAGCGGGAGAGAACACCGGGGAGCTGTTTTTT. It specifies CASKLAGENTGELFF.